This is a list of T cell receptor beta chains from one sample in a study of blood T cell repertoires in COVID-19. Profiled with immunoSEQ multiplex PCR; TCRdb holds only in-frame clones, not every one. Of 150,000 or so clones in the sample, around four fifths were seen once. The specimen was PBMCs or T cells enriched from blood (not recorded which). These receptor sequences come from a woman between 45 and 65 years old who had recovered from COVID-19. Both conserved end residues are part of each CDR3. The D gene is left open where the match is weak. The size of a clone is reported for some rows only, either as once, few or many, or as a class for expanded clones.

CDR3 length	V gene	J gene	clone size	D gene	CDR3 DNA	CDR3 protein
16	TRBV7-2	TRBJ2-1	few	TRBD2	TGTGCCAGCAGCTCGGGACTAGCGGGGGGGGACAATGAGCAGTTCTTC	CASSSGLAGGDNEQFF
13	TRBV11-3	TRBJ1-1	many	-	TGTGCCAGCAGCTCCTCACAGGTAACTGAAGCTTTCTTT	CASSSSQVTEAFF
14	TRBV18	TRBJ2-4	once	TRBD1	TGTGCCAGCCGACCCCCGGACAGGGGTGGCATTCAGTACTTC	CASRPPDRGGIQYF
14	TRBV9	TRBJ1-4	-	TRBD1	TGTGCCAGCAGCGAGGGACAGATTAATGAAAAACTGTTTTTT	CASSEGQINEKLFF
14	TRBV2	TRBJ2-2	-	TRBD2	TGTGCCAGCACACAGGGACTAGTAGGCGGGGAGCTGTTTTTT	CASTQGLVGGELFF
16	TRBV7-2	TRBJ1-3	-	TRBD1	TGTGCCAGCAGCGGAGGTACAGGGGCGTCGGGAAACACCATATATTTT	CASSGGTGASGNTIYF
14	TRBV7-9	TRBJ1-5	once	-	TGTGCCAGCAGCTTACAGGGCGATGGGCAGCCCCAGCATTTT	CASSLQGDGQPQHF
14	TRBV5-1	TRBJ1-6	-	TRBD1	TGCGCCAGCAGCAACGGGACAGCTTATTCACCCCTCCACTTT	CASSNGTAYSPLHF
16	TRBV28	TRBJ1-4	-	-	TGTGCCAGCAGTAGCCCTCGGGGGGCAAGTAGGGAAAAACTGTTTTTT	CASSSPRGASREKLFF
14	TRBV5-4	TRBJ1-6	-	-	TGTGCCAGCAGCCCTGGGGGGGTGAGTTCACCCCTCCACTTT	CASSPGGVSSPLHF
13	TRBV27	TRBJ1-2	-	-	TGTGCCAGCAGTTTCCGCGCCGCACGCGGCTACACCTTC	CASSFRAARGYTF
16	TRBV24-1	TRBJ1-2	-	TRBD1	TGTGCCACCAGTGACCCCTCGGGACAGCCTAACTATGGCTACACCTTC	CATSDPSGQPNYGYTF
11	TRBV30	TRBJ1-6	-	-	TGTGCCTGGACTTACTATTCACCCCTCCACTTT	CAWTYYSPLHF
17	TRBV11-3	TRBJ2-1	-	TRBD2	TGTGCCAGCAGCTTAGGACTAAGCGGGAGGGCGGGGAATGAGCAGTTCTTC	CASSLGLSGRAGNEQFF
13	TRBV18	TRBJ2-2	-	-	TGTGCCAGCTCATTGGCCGCCACCGGGGAGCTGTTTTTT	CASSLAATGELFF
14	TRBV5-1	TRBJ1-5	-	TRBD1	TGCGCCAGCAGCCGGACAGGGGGCAATCAGCCCCAGCATTTT	CASSRTGGNQPQHF
16	TRBV7-2	TRBJ1-2	-	TRBD1	TGTGCCAGCAGCCCCCGATCTAGTACAGGGGGCACGGGCTACACCTTC	CASSPRSSTGGTGYTF
13	TRBV3-1/TRBV3-2	TRBJ2-1	few	-	TGTGCCAGCAGCTTAGCGGTGATACATGAGCAGTTCTTC	CASSLAVIHEQFF
18	TRBV4-3	TRBJ2-2	-	TRBD2	TGCGCCAGCAGCCAAGACTTCTTTAGCGGGAGGGGCACCGGGGAGCTGTTTTTT	CASSQDFFSGRGTGELFF
14	TRBV9	TRBJ2-5	-	TRBD1	TGTGCCAGCGACGAGACAGGGTGGGATGAGACCCAGTACTTC	CASDETGWDETQYF
17	TRBV7-2	TRBJ1-2	-	TRBD1	TGTGCCAGCAGCTTCAAACCCTCCGGTGGGACAGGGCATGGCTACACCTTC	CASSFKPSGGTGHGYTF
17	TRBV5-1	TRBJ2-1	-	TRBD2	TGCGCCAGCAGCTTGGGTGGGACTAGCGGATTATCCAATGAGCAGTTCTTC	CASSLGGTSGLSNEQFF
13	TRBV7-9	TRBJ1-1	-	-	TGTGCCAGCAGATACAGAGGGGGTATGCAAGCTTTCTTT	CASRYRGGMQAFF
11	TRBV9	TRBJ2-1	-	-	TGTGCCAGCAGCCCCGACAATGAGCAGTTCTTC	CASSPDNEQFF
15	TRBV29-1	TRBJ1-2	-	TRBD1	TGCAGCGTCTCCCGGGACAGCCAAACTAACTATGGCTACACCTTC	CSVSRDSQTNYGYTF
12	TRBV6-4	TRBJ2-1	-	TRBD2	TGTGCCACCAGACTAGCCTGCAATGAGCAGTTCTTC	CATRLACNEQFF
16	TRBV7-2	TRBJ2-3	-	TRBD2	TGTGCCAGCAGCTTAATGGGACTAGCGGGAGCAGATACGCAGTATTTT	CASSLMGLAGADTQYF
15	TRBV11-3	TRBJ2-5	-	TRBD2	TGTGCCAGCAGCTTAGGGCGCGGGGGGCTGGAGACCCAGTACTTC	CASSLGRGGLETQYF
16	TRBV5-1	TRBJ2-2	-	TRBD2	TGCGCCAGCAGCCAATGGGAGGGTAGCATCCCCGGGGAGCTGTTTTTT	CASSQWEGSIPGELFF
15	TRBV11-2	TRBJ1-2	-	TRBD1	TGTGCCAGCAGCTTACCGGGACAGGGGCGGTATGGCTACACCTTC	CASSLPGQGRYGYTF
13	TRBV30	TRBJ1-2	-	TRBD1	TGTGCCTGGAGTCCCGGGACAGCCTATGGCTACACCTTC	CAWSPGTAYGYTF
15	TRBV7-2	TRBJ1-1	-	TRBD1	TGTGCCAGCAGCCCAAAAACAGGGGTAAACACTGAAGCTTTCTTT	CASSPKTGVNTEAFF
13	TRBV7-2	TRBJ1-2	few	-	TGTGCCAGCAGCTCCCAGGTTAACTATGGCTACACCTTC	CASSSQVNYGYTF
13	TRBV5-1	TRBJ1-6	-	-	TGCGCCAGCAGCTTGGACAGGATTTCACCCCTCCACTTT	CASSLDRISPLHF
14	TRBV6-6	TRBJ1-4	few	TRBD1	TGTGCCAGCAGCGGACAGGGAAGTAATGAAAAACTGTTTTTT	CASSGQGSNEKLFF
15	TRBV25-1	TRBJ2-2	-	TRBD1	TGTGCCGCCTATCTGGACAGGGGTTACACCGGGGAGCTGTTTTTT	CAAYLDRGYTGELFF
15	TRBV4-1	TRBJ1-5	few	-	TGCGCCAGCAGCCAAGATGGGTCAGGGAATCAGCCCCAGCATTTT	CASSQDGSGNQPQHF